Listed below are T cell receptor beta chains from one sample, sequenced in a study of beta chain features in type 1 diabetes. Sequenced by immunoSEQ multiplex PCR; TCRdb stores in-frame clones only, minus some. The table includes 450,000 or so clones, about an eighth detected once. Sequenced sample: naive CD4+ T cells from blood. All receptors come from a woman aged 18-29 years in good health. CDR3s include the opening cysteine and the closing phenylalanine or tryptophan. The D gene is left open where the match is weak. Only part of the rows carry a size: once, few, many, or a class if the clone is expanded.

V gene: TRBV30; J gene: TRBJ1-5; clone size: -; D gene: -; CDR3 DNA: TGTGCCTGGGGGGGAAGGGACCAGCCCCAGCATTTT; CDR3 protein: CAWGGRDQPQHF
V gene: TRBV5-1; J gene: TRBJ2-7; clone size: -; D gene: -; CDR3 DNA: TGCGCCAGCAGCACAGGCTACGAGCAGTACTTC; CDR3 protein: CASSTGYEQYF
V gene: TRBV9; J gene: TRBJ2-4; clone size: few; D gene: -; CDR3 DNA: TGTGCCAGCAGCCCAGAGGGGGGGCGCTTAGGCAAAAACATTCAGTACTTC; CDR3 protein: CASSPEGGRLGKNIQYF
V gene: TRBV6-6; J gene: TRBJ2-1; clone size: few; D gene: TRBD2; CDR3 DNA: TGTGCCAGCAGACCCGGGACTAGCGGCCACAATGAGCAGTTCTTC; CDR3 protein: CASRPGTSGHNEQFF
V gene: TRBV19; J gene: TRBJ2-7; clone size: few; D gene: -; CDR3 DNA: TGTGCCAGTAGTATAAGACGGTCATACGAGCAGTACTTC; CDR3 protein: CASSIRRSYEQYF
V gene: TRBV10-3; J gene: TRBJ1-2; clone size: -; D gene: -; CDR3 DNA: TGTGCCATCAGTGGCTCGGGCCCTAACTATGGCTACACCTTC; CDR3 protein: CAISGSGPNYGYTF
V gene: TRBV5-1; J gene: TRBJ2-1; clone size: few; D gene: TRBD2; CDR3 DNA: TGCGCCAGCAGCTTTGCGGGGGGGCGCAATGAGCAGTTCTTC; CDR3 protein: CASSFAGGRNEQFF
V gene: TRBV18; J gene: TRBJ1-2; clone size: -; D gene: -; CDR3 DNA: TGTGCCAGCTCACTTGGGTTTCTTGGCTACACCTTC; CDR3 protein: CASSLGFLGYTF
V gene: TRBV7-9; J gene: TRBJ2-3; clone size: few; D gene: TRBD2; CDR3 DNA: TGTGCCAGCGGGACTAGCGGGAGAGGGGCAGATACGCAGTATTTT; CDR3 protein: CASGTSGRGADTQYF
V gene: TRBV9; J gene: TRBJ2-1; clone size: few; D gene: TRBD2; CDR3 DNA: TGTGCCAGCAGCGTCCTGGGACTAGCGGGGATCAATGAGCAGTTCTTC; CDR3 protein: CASSVLGLAGINEQFF
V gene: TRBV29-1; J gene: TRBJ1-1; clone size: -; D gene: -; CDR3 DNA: TGCAGCGTGGGCGGACGGATGAACACTGAAGCTTTCTTT; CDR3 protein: CSVGGRMNTEAFF
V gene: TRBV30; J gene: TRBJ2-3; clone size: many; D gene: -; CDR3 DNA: TGTGCCTGGAGTGTACTGAGGGGGGAAGGAGATACGCAGTATTTT; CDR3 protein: CAWSVLRGEGDTQYF
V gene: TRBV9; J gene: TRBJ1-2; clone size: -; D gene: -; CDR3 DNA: TGTGCCAGCAGCGTAGTCCCAGCCGCCAACTATGGCTACACCTTC; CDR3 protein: CASSVVPAANYGYTF
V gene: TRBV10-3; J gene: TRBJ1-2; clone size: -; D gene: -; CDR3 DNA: TGTGCCATCAGAGCCAGGGAGGTCTATGGCTACACCTTC; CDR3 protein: CAIRAREVYGYTF
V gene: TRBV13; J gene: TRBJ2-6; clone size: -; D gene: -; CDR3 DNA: TGTGCCAGCAGCCCCGTTCCGGGCTCTGGGGCCAACGTCCTGACTTTC; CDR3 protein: CASSPVPGSGANVLTF
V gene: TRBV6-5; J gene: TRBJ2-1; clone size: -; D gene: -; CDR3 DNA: TGTGCCAGCAGTTATCGGGCTAGCGCCTTATTCAATGAGCAGTTCTTC; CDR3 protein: CASSYRASALFNEQFF
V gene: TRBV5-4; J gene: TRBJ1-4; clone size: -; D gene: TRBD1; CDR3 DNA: TGTGCCAGCAGCCCAGCCGGGACAGGGGATGAAAAACTGTTTTTT; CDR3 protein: CASSPAGTGDEKLFF
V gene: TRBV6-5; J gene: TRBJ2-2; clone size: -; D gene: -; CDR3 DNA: TGTGCCTCCACAGGGACTACTACCGGGGAGCTGTTTTTT; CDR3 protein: CASTGTTTGELFF
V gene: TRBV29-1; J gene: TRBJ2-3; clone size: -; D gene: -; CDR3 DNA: TGCAGCGTTGAGGTGTTAGGAATAGATACGCAGTATTTT; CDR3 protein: CSVEVLGIDTQYF
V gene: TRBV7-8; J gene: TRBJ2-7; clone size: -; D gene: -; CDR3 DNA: TGTGCCAGCGGTCGAACCAGAAACTACGAGCAGTACTTC; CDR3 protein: CASGRTRNYEQYF
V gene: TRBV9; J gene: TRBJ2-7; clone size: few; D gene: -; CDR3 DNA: TGTGCCAGCAGCGTATCCTCGGGGGCCGCGCAGTACTTC; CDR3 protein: CASSVSSGAAQYF
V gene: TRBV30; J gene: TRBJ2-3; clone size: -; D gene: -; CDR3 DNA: TGTGCCTCCGGCGGACTCACAGATACGCAGTATTTT; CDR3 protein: CASGGLTDTQYF
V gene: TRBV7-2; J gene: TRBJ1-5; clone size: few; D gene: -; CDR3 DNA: TGTGCCAGCAGCTTCCAGGCCAATCAGCCCCAGCATTTT; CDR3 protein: CASSFQANQPQHF
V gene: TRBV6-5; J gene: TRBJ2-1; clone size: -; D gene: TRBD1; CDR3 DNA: TGTGCCAGCAGTCCTCGACAGGGTTTTAGGACGCAGTTCTTC; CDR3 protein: CASSPRQGFRTQFF
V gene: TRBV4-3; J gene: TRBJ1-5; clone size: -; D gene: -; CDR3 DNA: TGCGCCAGCAGCCAAGATTGGAGCGATCAGCCCCAGCATTTT; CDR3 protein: CASSQDWSDQPQHF
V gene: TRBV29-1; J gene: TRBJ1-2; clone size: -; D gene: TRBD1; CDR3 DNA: TGCAGCACAAGACAGGGGAAAGACTCAAACATCAATGGCTACACCTTC; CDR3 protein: CSTRQGKDSNINGYTF
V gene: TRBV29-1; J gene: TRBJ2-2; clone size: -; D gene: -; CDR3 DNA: TGCAGCGTATCTGGCTATAGCACCGGGGAGCTGTTTTTT; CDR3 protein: CSVSGYSTGELFF
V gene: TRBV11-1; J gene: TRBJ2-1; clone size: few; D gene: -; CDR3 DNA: TGTGCCAGCAGCTTATCCCCGTCAGGCAATGAGCAGTTCTTC; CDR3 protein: CASSLSPSGNEQFF
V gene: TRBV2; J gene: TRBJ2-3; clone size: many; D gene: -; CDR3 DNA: TGTGCCAGCAGTGTGGCAGATACGCAGTATTTT; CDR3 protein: CASSVADTQYF
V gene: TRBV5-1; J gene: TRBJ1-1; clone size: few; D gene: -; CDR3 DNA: TGCGCCAGCAGCTCACAGACGGACACTGAAGCTTTCTTT; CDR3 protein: CASSSQTDTEAFF
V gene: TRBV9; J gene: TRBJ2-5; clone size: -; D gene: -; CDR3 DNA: TGTGCCAGCAGCGTAGATTCGGGGAGGTACCAAGAGACCCAGTACTTC; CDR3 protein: CASSVDSGRYQETQYF
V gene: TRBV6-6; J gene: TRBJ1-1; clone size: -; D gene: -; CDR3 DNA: TGTGCCAGCCGCCGGGGCGACACTGAAGCTTTCTTT; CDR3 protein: CASRRGDTEAFF
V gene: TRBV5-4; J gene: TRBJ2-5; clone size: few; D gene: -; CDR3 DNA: TGTGCCAGCAGCTTTGGCTCCACACAAGAGACCCAGTACTTC; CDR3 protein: CASSFGSTQETQYF
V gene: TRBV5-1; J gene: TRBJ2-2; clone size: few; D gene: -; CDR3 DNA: TGCGCCAGCAGCTTACCCACCGGGGAGCTGTTTTTT; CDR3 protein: CASSLPTGELFF
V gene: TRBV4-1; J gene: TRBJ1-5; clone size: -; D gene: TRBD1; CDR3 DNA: TGCGCCAGCAGCCTAACCCGACTTCGGGACAGGGGGCTTTATCAGCCCCAGCATTTT; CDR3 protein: CASSLTRLRDRGLYQPQHF
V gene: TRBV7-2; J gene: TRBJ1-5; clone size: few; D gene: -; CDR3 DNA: TGTGCCAGCAGCTTCGGGTGGCATAGCAATCAGCCCCAGCATTTT; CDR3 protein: CASSFGWHSNQPQHF
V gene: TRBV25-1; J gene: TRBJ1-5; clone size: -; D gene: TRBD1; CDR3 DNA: TGTGCCAGCAGCCGACAGGGGACCTCTCAGCCCCAGCATTTT; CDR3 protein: CASSRQGTSQPQHF
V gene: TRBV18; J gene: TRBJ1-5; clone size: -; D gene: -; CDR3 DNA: TGTGCCAGCTCACCAGCACAGGTTCGATCTAGGGGCAATCAGCCCCAGCATTTT; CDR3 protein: CASSPAQVRSRGNQPQHF
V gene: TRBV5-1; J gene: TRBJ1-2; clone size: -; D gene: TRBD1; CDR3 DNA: TGCGCCAGCAGCGGGCTGCCCGGGACAGGGGACTATGGCTACACCTTC; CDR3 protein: CASSGLPGTGDYGYTF
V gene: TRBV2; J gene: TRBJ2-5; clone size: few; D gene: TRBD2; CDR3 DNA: TGTGCCAGCAGAAGGACTAGGACCCAAGAGACCCAGTACTTC; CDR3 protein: CASRRTRTQETQYF
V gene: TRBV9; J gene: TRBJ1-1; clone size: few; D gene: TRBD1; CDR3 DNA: TGTGCCAGCAGCAGAACAGGGGTTGATGAAGCTTTCTTT; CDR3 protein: CASSRTGVDEAFF
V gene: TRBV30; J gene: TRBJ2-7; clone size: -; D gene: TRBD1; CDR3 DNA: TGTGCCTGGAGGGGGACAGCAACCTACGAGCAGTACTTC; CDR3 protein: CAWRGTATYEQYF
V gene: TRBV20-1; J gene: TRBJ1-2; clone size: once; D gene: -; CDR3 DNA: TGCAGTGCTAGAGATCCCATTGGCTACACCTTC; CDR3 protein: CSARDPIGYTF
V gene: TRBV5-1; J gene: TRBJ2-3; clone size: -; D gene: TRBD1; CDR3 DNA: TGCGCCAGCAAGGTTTGGACAGGGCAAGATACGCAGTATTTT; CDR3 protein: CASKVWTGQDTQYF
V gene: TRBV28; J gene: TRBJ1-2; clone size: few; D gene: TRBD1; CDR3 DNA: TGTGCCAGCAGACCGGGACAGTATGGCTACACCTTC; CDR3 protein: CASRPGQYGYTF
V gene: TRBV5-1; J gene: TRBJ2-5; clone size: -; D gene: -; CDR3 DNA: TGCGCCAGCAGCTTGGGAGGGGTTCAAGAGACCCAGTACTTC; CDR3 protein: CASSLGGVQETQYF
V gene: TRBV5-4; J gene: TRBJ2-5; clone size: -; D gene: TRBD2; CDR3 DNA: TGTGCCAGCAGCTTTCACCGGGAGGGCCCGGAGACCCAGTACTTC; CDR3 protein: CASSFHREGPETQYF
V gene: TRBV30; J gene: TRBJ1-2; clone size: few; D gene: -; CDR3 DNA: TGTGCCTGGATCTCCGGGGCCCTGGGCAGCTATGGCTACACCTTC; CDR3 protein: CAWISGALGSYGYTF
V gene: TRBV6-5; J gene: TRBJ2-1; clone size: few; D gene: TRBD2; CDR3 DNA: TGTGCCAGCAGACGAGCGGGAGGACCCTACAATGAGCAGTTCTTC; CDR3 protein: CASRRAGGPYNEQFF
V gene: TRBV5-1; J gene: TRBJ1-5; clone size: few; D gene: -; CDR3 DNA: TGCGCCAGCAGCTTGGGACAGATTAATCAGCCCCAGCATTTT; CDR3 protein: CASSLGQINQPQHF
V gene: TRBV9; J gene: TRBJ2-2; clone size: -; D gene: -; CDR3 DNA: TGTGCCAGCAGCGTAACTGGGGATACCACCGGGGAGCTGTTTTTT; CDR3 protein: CASSVTGDTTGELFF
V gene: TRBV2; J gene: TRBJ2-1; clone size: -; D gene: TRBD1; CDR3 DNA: TGTGCCAGCAGTGAGGTAGGGACAGGATACAATGAGCAGTTCTTC; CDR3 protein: CASSEVGTGYNEQFF
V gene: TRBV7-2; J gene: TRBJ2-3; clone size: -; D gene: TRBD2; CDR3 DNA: TGTGCCAGCAGCTTTAGCGGGAGGGCAGATACGCAGTATTTT; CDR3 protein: CASSFSGRADTQYF
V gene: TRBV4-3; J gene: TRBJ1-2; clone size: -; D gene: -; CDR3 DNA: TGCGCCAGCAGCCAAGATCCGGTGACGCTTGGCTACACCTTC; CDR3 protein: CASSQDPVTLGYTF
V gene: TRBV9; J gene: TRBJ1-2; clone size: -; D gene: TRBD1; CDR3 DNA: TGTGCCAGCAGCCCTCAGGGCAGGGGGGACTATGGCTACACCTTC; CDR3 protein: CASSPQGRGDYGYTF
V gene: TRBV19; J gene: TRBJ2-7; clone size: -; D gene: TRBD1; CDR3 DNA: TGTGCCAGTAGTATAGCGACAGGGGGCTTGTACGAGCAGTACTTC; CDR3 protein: CASSIATGGLYEQYF
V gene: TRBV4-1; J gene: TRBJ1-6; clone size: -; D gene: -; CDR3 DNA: TGCGCCAGCAGCCAATGGGCTCAGGGGACTTTTGGTTCACCCCTCCACTTT; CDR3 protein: CASSQWAQGTFGSPLHF
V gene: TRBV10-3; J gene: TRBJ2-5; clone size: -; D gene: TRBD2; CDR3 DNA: TGTGCCATCAGGACCGGACTAGCGGTACAAGAGACCCAGTACTTC; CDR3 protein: CAIRTGLAVQETQYF
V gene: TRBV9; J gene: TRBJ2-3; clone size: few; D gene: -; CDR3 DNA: TGTGCCAGCAGCCCGGCGGAGATGTTGGCGGGGAGAGCCACAGATACGCAGTATTTT; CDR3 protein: CASSPAEMLAGRATDTQYF